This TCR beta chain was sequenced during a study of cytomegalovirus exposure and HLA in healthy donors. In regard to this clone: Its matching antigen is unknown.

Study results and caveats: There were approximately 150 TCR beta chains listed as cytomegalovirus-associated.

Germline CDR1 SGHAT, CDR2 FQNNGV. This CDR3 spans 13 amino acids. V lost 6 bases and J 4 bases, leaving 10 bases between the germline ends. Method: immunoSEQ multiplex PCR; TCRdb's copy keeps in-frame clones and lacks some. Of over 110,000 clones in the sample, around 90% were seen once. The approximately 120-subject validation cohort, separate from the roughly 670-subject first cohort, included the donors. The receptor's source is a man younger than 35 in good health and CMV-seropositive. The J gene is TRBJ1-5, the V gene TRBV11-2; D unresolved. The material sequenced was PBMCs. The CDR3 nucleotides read TGTGCCAGCAGTCTCGGTTTGAATCAGCCCCAGCATTTT. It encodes CASSLGLNQPQHF.